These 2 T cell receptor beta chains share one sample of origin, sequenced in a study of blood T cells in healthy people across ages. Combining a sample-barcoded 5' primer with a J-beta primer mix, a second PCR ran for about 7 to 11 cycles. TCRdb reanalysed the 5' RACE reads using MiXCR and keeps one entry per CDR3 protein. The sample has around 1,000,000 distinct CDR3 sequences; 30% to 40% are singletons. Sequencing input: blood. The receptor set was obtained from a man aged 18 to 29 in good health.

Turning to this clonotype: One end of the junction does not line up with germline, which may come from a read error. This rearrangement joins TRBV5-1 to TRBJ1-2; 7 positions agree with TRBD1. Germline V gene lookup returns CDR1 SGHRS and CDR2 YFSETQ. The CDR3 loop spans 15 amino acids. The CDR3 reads CTSSPNPTGNYGYTF. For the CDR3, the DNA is TGCACCAGCAGCCCAAACCCGACAGGGAACTATGGCTACACCTTC. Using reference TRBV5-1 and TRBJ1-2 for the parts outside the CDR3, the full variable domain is KAGVTQTPRYLIKTRGQQVTLSCSPISGHRSVSWYQQTPGQGLQFLFEYFSETQRNKGNFPGRFSGRQFSNSRSEMNVSTLELGDSALYLCTSSPNPTGNYGYTFGSGTRLTVV.

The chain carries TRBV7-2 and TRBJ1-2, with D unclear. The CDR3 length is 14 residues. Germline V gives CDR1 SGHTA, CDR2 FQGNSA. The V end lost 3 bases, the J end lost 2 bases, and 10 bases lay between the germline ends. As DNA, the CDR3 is TGTGCCAGCAGCTTTGAGAGGGCCAACTATGGCTACACCTTC. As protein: CASSFERANYGYTF.